Following are 9 T cell receptor beta chains from one sample sequenced in a study of T cell repertoires in cytomegalovirus infection (dated by TCRdb to about 2019). The sequencer was an Illumina HiSeq 1500. TCRdb reprocessing: public reads trimmed at Q25 with fastp, clones called with MiXCR, in-frame beta chains kept. Identical CDR3 proteins give one entry, which carries the most common genes and DNA. This sample holds about 130,000 distinct CDR3 sequences; 30% to 40% were observed only once. 58% of the sample belongs to the ten largest clones. The treatment or condition label, as the study defines it: in vitro stimulation with specific CMV peptide epitopes to enrich CMV-specific T cells. Antigen specificity for these receptors is unknown. The starting material was CD8+ T cells from cultured PBMCs, obtained from culture after CMV antigen stimulation. These receptors originate from a human donor in good health (CMV status not recorded). Some clones in this sample may be carry-over from other donors' samples.

This sequence joins TRBV6-8 and TRBJ2-3; D remains unclear. CDR3 length: 11 amino acids. V lost 2 bases, J lost 9 bases, and 6 bases lay in between. In germline, CDR1 is MNHGY, CDR2 SAAAGT. The CDR3: CASSYGWTQYF. DNA for the CDR3: TGTGCCAGCAGTTACGGGTGGACGCAGTATTTT.

The gene calls are TRBV28 and TRBJ2-5; D uncertain. V was cut by 6 bases and J by 5 bases, with 16 bases left in between. Germline assignment: CDR1 MDHEN and CDR2 SYDVKM. This CDR3 has 14 amino acids. The CDR3 is CASSSPPKLETQYF. The CDR3 DNA follows: TGTGCCAGCAGCTCCCCTCCCAAGTTGGAGACCCAGTACTTC. The full variable domain, its missing parts supplied by reference TRBV28 and TRBJ2-5, is DVKVTQSSRYLVKRTGEKVFLECVQDMDHENMFWYRQDPGLGLRLIYFSYDVKMKEKGDIPEGYSVSREKKERFSLILESASTNQTSMYLCASSSPPKLETQYFGPGTRLLVL.

V gene TRBV11-2 combines with J gene TRBJ1-2; tentative D call: TRBD1 (5 bases). The V end was cut by 4 bases, the J end by 4 bases, with 19 bases between. CDR1 is SGHAT, CDR2 FQNNGV, per germline. The CDR3 consists of 16 residues. CDR3 in DNA: TGTGCCAGCAGCTCGGGAATGGACAAAGGCTCCTATGGCTACACCTTC. It yields the protein CASSSGMDKGSYGYTF.

The sample holds a few counts of this clonotype. The rearrangement links TRBV5-1 to TRBJ1-3, with D possibly matching TRBD1 (5 bases). Looked up from germline, CDR1 is SGHRS and CDR2 is YFSETQ. The CDR3 is 15 residues long. Trimming stripped 0 bases from V and 0 bases from J, with 7 bases between. In nucleotides, the CDR3 is TGCGCCAGCAGCTTGGAGGGGACCTCTGGAAACACCATATATTTT. It codes for CASSLEGTSGNTIYF.

The chain has TRBV14 and TRBJ2-6; D uncertain. The CDR3 is made up of 17 amino acids. V was shortened by 2 bases and J by 2 bases, with 13 bases between the two germline ends. Looked up from germline, CDR1 is SGHDN and CDR2 is FVKESK. In DNA, the CDR3 is TGTGCCAGCAGCCAAAGCCTTATTAGTGCTGGGGCCAACGTCCTGACTTTC. Its protein product is CASSQSLISAGANVLTF.

This clonotype was seen a handful of times. This chain uses TRBV7-2 with TRBJ2-7; TRBD1 agrees at 12 bases. The germline V gene encodes CDR1 SGHTA and CDR2 FQGNSA. This CDR3 has 15 residues. V was pared by 3 bases and J by 6 bases, with 6 bases of the junction left unmatched. CDR3 in amino acids: CASSLGTGGYSEQYF. The CDR3 bases are TGTGCCAGCAGCTTGGGGACAGGGGGCTATAGCGAGCAGTACTTC.

The V and J genes are TRBV27 and TRBJ1-1, with D possibly being TRBD1 (5 bases). With 5 bases removed from V and 0 bases from J, the gap between germline ends came to 13 bases. The CDR3 is made up of 15 amino acids. Germline V gene lookup returns CDR1 MNHEY and CDR2 SMNVEV (reference sequence). The CDR3 region has the DNA TGTGCCAGCAGTCCTGGGGGGGGGATGAACACTGAAGCTTTCTTT. Amino acids: CASSPGGGMNTEAFF.

This sequence joins TRBV5-5 and TRBJ2-5; D is ambiguous. Germline V gives CDR1 SGHKS, CDR2 YYEKEE (reference sequence). This CDR3 has 12 residues. Trimming left V 7 bases short and J 5 bases short, with 12 bases between. The CDR3: CASPPRLETQYF. In nucleotides, the CDR3 is TGTGCCAGCCCTCCCCGCCTCGAGACCCAGTACTTC.

This clonotype was observed a few times. The chain combines TRBV5-6 with TRBJ2-3; 10 nucleotides align to TRBD1. CDR3 size: 15 residues. In germline, CDR1 is SGHDT, CDR2 YYEEEE. V lost 3 bases, J lost 4 bases, and 5 bases stayed unmatched. CDR3 amino acids: CASSWGQGTADTQYF. The CDR3 DNA follows: TGTGCCAGCAGCTGGGGACAGGGGACAGCAGATACGCAGTATTTT. The full variable domain, with the rest looked up from reference TRBV5-6 and TRBJ2-3, is DAGVTQSPTHLIKTRGQQVTLRCSPKSGHDTVSWYQQALGQGPQFIFQYYEEEERQRGNFPDRFSGHQFPNYSSELNVNALLLGDSALYLCASSWGQGTADTQYFGPGTRLTVL.